This T cell receptor beta chain was observed in a study of T cell repertoires in cytomegalovirus infection (dated by TCRdb to between 2018 and 2021). Concerning the study at large: Donor HLA type was relevant to the analysis, because carriage of CMV infection together with the matching HLA type was indicated by public TCR beta signatures.

General findings and caveats noted by the study authors: The ex vivo response was dominated by HLA-C-restricted CMV-specific TCR beta clonotypes, which also provided the single most frequent clonotype in two of eight donors. In both this cohort and an independent approximately 350-donor cohort, the cumulative frequency of public TCR beta family members distinguished carriers of CMV infection plus the relevant HLA type.

Sequencing took place on an Illumina HiSeq 1500. Through fastp at Q25 and MiXCR, TCRdb rebuilt clones from the public reads, retaining in-frame beta chains. All rows with the same CDR3 protein become a single entry with the most common DNA and genes. The sample yields approximately 180,000 distinct CDR3 sequences; more than 9% were counted once. The leading ten clones occupy roughly 4.8% of the sample. CDR1 and CDR2 were assigned from the germline V gene as SQVTM and ANQGSEA. Spanning cysteine to phenylalanine, the CDR3 consists of 14 amino acids. Kept here is only the CDR3 DNA, which spans 42 bases and is read in frame from base 1. V sheds 5 bases and J sheds 3 bases, leaving 17 bases between their ends. This clonotype has just a few counts. Its antigen is currently not known. No base quality information exists; no much larger clone differs at one position.

This sequence uses TRBV29-1 and TRBJ2-7; matching of 5 bases hints at TRBD2 as the D gene. The source of this sequence is a human donor in good health (CMV status not recorded). Some clones in this sample may be carry-over from other donors' samples. Sequencing input: PBMCs. The CDR3 amino acid sequence is: CSVIIRTAVYEQYF. The nucleotide sequence reads TGCAGCGTTATCATTCGGACTGCGGTCTACGAGCAGTACTTC.